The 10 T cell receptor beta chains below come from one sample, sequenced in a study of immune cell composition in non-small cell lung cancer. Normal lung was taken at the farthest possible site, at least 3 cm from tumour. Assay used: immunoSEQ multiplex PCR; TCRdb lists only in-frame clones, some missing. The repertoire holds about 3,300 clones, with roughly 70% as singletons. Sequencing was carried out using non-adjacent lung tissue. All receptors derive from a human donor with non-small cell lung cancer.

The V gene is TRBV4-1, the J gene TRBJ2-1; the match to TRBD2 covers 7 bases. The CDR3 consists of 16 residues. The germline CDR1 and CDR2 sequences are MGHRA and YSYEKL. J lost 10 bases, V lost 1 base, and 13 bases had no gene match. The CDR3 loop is CASSQGGGVAGREQFF. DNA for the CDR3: TGCGCCAGCAGCCAAGGGGGGGGAGTAGCGGGTAGAGAGCAGTTCTTC.

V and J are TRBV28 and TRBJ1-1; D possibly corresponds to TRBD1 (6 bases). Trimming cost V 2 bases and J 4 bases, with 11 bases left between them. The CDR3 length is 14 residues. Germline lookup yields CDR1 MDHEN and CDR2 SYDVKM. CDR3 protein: CASSLRQVITEAFF. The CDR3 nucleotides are TGTGCCAGCAGTTTAAGACAGGTCATCACTGAAGCTTTCTTT.

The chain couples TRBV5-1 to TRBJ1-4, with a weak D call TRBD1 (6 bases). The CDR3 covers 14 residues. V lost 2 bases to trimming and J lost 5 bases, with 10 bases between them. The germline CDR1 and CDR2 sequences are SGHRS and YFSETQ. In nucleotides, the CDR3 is TGCGCCAGCAGCTTTGGGCAGGGGAATGAAAAACTGTTTTTT. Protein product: CASSFGQGNEKLFF.

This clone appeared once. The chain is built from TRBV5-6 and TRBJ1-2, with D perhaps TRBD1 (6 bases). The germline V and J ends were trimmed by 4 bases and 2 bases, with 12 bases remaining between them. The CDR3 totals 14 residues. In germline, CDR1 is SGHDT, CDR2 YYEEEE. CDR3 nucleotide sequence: TGTGCCAGCAGCCCCTGGGGGCCCAACTATGGCTACACCTTC. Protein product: CASSPWGPNYGYTF.

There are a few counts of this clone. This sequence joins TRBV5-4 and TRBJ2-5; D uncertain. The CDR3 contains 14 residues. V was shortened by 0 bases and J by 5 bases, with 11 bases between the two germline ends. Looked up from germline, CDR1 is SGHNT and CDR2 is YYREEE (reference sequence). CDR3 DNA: TGTGCCAGCAGCTTGGTGTCGCGTGCGGAGACCCAGTACTTC. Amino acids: CASSLVSRAETQYF.

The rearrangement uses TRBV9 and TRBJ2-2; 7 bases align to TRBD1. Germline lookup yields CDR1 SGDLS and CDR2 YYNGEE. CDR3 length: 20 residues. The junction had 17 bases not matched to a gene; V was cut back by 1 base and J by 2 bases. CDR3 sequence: CASSVKGGYSFSINTGELFF. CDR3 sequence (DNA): TGTGCCAGCAGCGTAAAAGGGGGCTACTCATTTTCAATAAACACCGGGGAGCTGTTTTTT. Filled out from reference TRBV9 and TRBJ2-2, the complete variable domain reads DSGVTQTPKHLITATGQRVTLRCSPRSGDLSVYWYQQSLDQGLQFLIQYYNGEERAKGNILERFSAQQFPDLHSELNLSSLELGDSALYFCASSVKGGYSFSINTGELFFGEGSRLTVL.

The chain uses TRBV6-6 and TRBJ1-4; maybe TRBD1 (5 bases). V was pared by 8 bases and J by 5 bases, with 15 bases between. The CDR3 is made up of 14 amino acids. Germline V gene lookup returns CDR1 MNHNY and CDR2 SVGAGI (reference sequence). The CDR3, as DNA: TGTGCCAGCCGGCTGCCGCGACAGAATGAAAAACTGTTTTTT. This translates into CASRLPRQNEKLFF.

CDR3 nucleotides: TGTGCCAGTAGTAGCCTTTGGGGGGATGAAAAACTGTTTTTT. It specifies CASSSLWGDEKLFF. The chain links TRBV19 to TRBJ1-4; D perhaps matches TRBD1 (5 bases). The CDR3 runs to 14 residues. The germline CDR1 and CDR2 sequences are LNHDA and SQIVND (reference sequence). The ends were cut back, 4 bases at V and 6 bases at J, with 12 bases in the middle.

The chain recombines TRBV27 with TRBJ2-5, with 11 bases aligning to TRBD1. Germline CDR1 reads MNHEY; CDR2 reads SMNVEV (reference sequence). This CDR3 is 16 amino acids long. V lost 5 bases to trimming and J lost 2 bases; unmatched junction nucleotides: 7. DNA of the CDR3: TGTGCCAGCAGTCCCGGGACAGGGGGTGGACAAGAGACCCAGTACTTC. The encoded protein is CASSPGTGGGQETQYF.

This CDR3 reads CASSFGGRAGTDTQYF. CDR3 DNA: TGTGCCAGCAGCTTTGGCGGGAGGGCCGGCACAGATACGCAGTATTTT. This rearrangement joins TRBV7-3 to TRBJ2-3, with 9 bases that match TRBD2. V was clipped by 3 bases and J by 1 base; unmatched bases: 5. The CDR3 is 16 residues long. The germline gives CDR1 SGHTA, CDR2 FQGTGA.